This TCR beta chain appears in the sequencing data of a study of cytotoxic CD8 clonotypes in ibrutinib-treated CLL. The CDR3 runs to 14 residues. Germline V gene sequence: CDR1 MNHEY, CDR2 SVGAGI. Trimming left V 0 bases short and J 6 bases short, with 12 bases between. Clones were sequenced by immunoSEQ multiplex PCR, and TCRdb holds only the in-frame ones, with some missing. The data show approximately 200,000 clones, around 72% seen once. The receptor was derived from a human donor with chronic lymphocytic leukemia. The chain employs TRBV6-5 and TRBJ2-7; tentatively, D is TRBD2 (5 bases). The source was PBMCs, collected after 24 months of ibrutinib treatment. The CDR3 DNA follows: TGTGCCAGCAGTTACTCTTTCCAGGACTCCGAGCAGTACTTC. Protein product: CASSYSFQDSEQYF.